Listed below are T cell receptor beta chains from one sample, sequenced in a study of CD8 T cells in ankylosing spondylitis. Via MiXCR, TCRdb re-called the 5' RACE reads, giving one row per CDR3 protein. The top ten hold 4.3% of the sample, which has 150,000 to 200,000 distinct CDR3 sequences, 15% to 20% seen once. Material for sequencing was blood, either unsorted or a sorted T cell fraction (not recorded which). These receptor sequences come from a male donor aged 10 to 30 with ankylosing spondylitis or in good health (not recorded which). CDR3s include the opening cysteine and the closing phenylalanine or tryptophan. A D gene is named only where the DNA matches it firmly. Clone size is given for some rows only: seen once, a few or many times, or a class if the clone is expanded.

v_gene	abundance	j_gene	d_gene	CDR3nt	CDR3aa
TRBV28	NA	TRBJ2-7	TRBD1	TGTGCCAGCAGTTCCCAGGGGGACGTTACCTACGAGCAGTACTTC	CASSSQGDVTYEQYF
TRBV29-1	few	TRBJ1-1	NA	TGCAGCGTTGAGGCAATGGGCACTGAAGCTTTCTTT	CSVEAMGTEAFF
TRBV12-3/TRBV12-4	NA	TRBJ1-3	TRBD1	TGTGCCAGCAGCAGGACAGGGAGGCCCTACACCATATATTTT	CASSRTGRPYTIYF
TRBV20-1	many	TRBJ2-3	TRBD2	TGCAGTGCTACTTCATTGTGGGGACTAGCGGCTAGCACAGATACGCAGTATTTT	CSATSLWGLAASTDTQYF
TRBV7-9	few	TRBJ1-2	NA	TGTGCCAGCAGCGACTCGACAGCAGCAGACTTGTATGGCTACACCTTC	CASSDSTAADLYGYTF
TRBV5-6	NA	TRBJ2-5	NA	TGTGCCAGCAGCTTGGAATCGACGGGCGAGACCCAGTACTTC	CASSLESTGETQYF
TRBV25-1	many	TRBJ2-2	TRBD2	TGTGCCAGCAGTGCCTGGGGAGGGTCGGCCGGGGAGCTGTTTTTT	CASSAWGGSAGELFF
TRBV7-2	few	TRBJ2-5	NA	TGTGCCAGCAGCCCCGGGACTCCACAAGAGACCCAGTACTTC	CASSPGTPQETQYF
TRBV7-9	NA	TRBJ2-7	TRBD2	TGTGCCAGCAGCCTCATCGGGACTAGTCAAAACGAGCAGTACTTC	CASSLIGTSQNEQYF
TRBV7-9	many	TRBJ1-2	NA	TGTGCCAGCAGCCAGAGACTCAACTATGGCTACACCTTC	CASSQRLNYGYTF
TRBV10-3	many	TRBJ2-1	NA	TGTGCCATCAAAAAGGGGAACAATGAGCAGTTCTTC	CAIKKGNNEQFF
TRBV20-1	few	TRBJ2-7	NA	TGCAGTGCTAGTTCCGACCACTACGAGCAGTACTTC	CSASSDHYEQYF
TRBV12-3/TRBV12-4	many	TRBJ2-7	NA	TGTGCCAGCAGTTCTAGATACGAGCAGTACTTC	CASSSRYEQYF
TRBV12-5	many	TRBJ2-3	NA	TGTGCTAGTGGTTTTGCGGACAGAGGTGGCGATACGCAGTATTTT	CASGFADRGGDTQYF
TRBV29-1	NA	TRBJ2-1	TRBD2	TGCAGCGTTGGGACTAGTCGCTACAATGAGCAGTTCTTC	CSVGTSRYNEQFF
TRBV29-1	many	TRBJ1-1	NA	TGCAGCGTTGAAGTTCGGGGCAGGGAATACAGATTGGCTTTCTTT	CSVEVRGREYRLAFF
TRBV29-1	few	TRBJ1-5	NA	TGCAGCGCGAGCCAGGGTGCGGAGCAGCCCCAGCATTTT	CSASQGAEQPQHF
TRBV12-3/TRBV12-4	many	TRBJ1-5	TRBD1	TGTGCCAGTAGACAGGGCCAGGCGCCCCAGCATTTT	CASRQGQAPQHF
TRBV7-9	NA	TRBJ2-5	NA	TGTGCCAGCAGCCCCAGGGACCTCCCAAGAGTCGACCAGTACTTC	CASSPRDLPRVDQYF
TRBV14	NA	TRBJ2-1	TRBD2	TGTGCCAGCAGCCGGACGACTAGCGGGCGTAGCCAAAAGTACAATGAGCAGTTCTTC	CASSRTTSGRSQKYNEQFF
TRBV6-2/TRBV6-3	many	TRBJ1-1	NA	TGTGCCAGCAAGGAGAGGACGAACACTGAAGCTTTCTTT	CASKERTNTEAFF
TRBV20-1	NA	TRBJ2-7	TRBD1	TGCAGTGCTAGAGCTTTAGGGGGCTTGAGACAGCCCTCCTACGAGCAGTACTTC	CSARALGGLRQPSYEQYF
TRBV30	many	TRBJ2-1	NA	TGTGCCTGGAGTATGGTAGCCTCTAATGAGCAGTTCTTC	CAWSMVASNEQFF
TRBV7-2	NA	TRBJ2-3	TRBD1	TGTGCCAGCAGCCCGGACAGGTCAATCAATACGCAGTATTTT	CASSPDRSINTQYF
TRBV11-2	few	TRBJ2-7	TRBD1	TGTGCCAGCACCTCCCCAGGACAGGGTCACAACGAGCAGTACTTC	CASTSPGQGHNEQYF
TRBV29-1	NA	TRBJ2-1	NA	TGCAGCGTTAGGGGCCACAATGAGCAGTTCTTC	CSVRGHNEQFF
TRBV6-5	many	TRBJ1-5	NA	TGTGCCAGCAGTCCTAGGGGTTATAGCAATCAGCCCCAGCATTTT	CASSPRGYSNQPQHF
TRBV6-5	many	TRBJ2-3	TRBD1	TGTGCCAGCAGTCTCACGACAGGGTCAGATACGCAGTATTTT	CASSLTTGSDTQYF
TRBV6-6	many	TRBJ2-3	NA	TGTGCCAGCAGTACCCCCGGCACAGATACGCAGTATTTT	CASSTPGTDTQYF
TRBV30	many	TRBJ2-5	NA	TGTGCCTGGAGAAAGGGAGGCCAAGAGACCCAGTACTTC	CAWRKGGQETQYF
TRBV7-9	many	TRBJ1-5	NA	TGTGCCAGCAGCCCCACGGGAAGGACTCAGCCCCAGCATTTT	CASSPTGRTQPQHF
TRBV6-1	many	TRBJ2-1	NA	TGTGCCAGCAACCGAGGGGGGAATGAGCAGTTCTTC	CASNRGGNEQFF
TRBV9	many	TRBJ2-1	NA	TGTGCCAGCAGCGTAGCAGGGGGGGACAATGAGCAGTTCTTC	CASSVAGGDNEQFF
TRBV4-2	many	TRBJ2-2	NA	TGTGCCAGCAGCCAAGGTTTGGGGGGAAACACCGGGGAGCTGTTTTTT	CASSQGLGGNTGELFF
TRBV5-1	many	TRBJ2-1	TRBD1	TGCGCCAGCAGTGGACAGGGTTGGCACAATGAGCAGTTCTTC	CASSGQGWHNEQFF
TRBV10-3	NA	TRBJ2-1	NA	TGTGCCATCAGTGATCAGAATCAGGGAAATGAGCAGTTCTTC	CAISDQNQGNEQFF
TRBV2	NA	TRBJ2-1	NA	TGTGCCAGCAGTGAACTGGGCCTCGGGTCAAATGAGCAGTTCTTC	CASSELGLGSNEQFF
TRBV5-1	many	TRBJ2-7	NA	TGCGCCAGCAGCCCCGGGGGACTCACCGAGCAGTACTTC	CASSPGGLTEQYF
TRBV7-9	NA	TRBJ1-1	NA	TGTGCCAGCAGCTTAGCAAGGTGGGACACTGAAGCTTTCTTT	CASSLARWDTEAFF
TRBV12-3/TRBV12-4	many	TRBJ2-1	TRBD2	TGTGCCAGCAGTTCCACTCCGGGAGGGCCCAATGAGCAGTTCTTC	CASSSTPGGPNEQFF
TRBV29-1	many	TRBJ2-1	NA	TGCAGCGTTGAAGGTGTACCGAGGAGCTCCTACAATGAGCAGTTCTTC	CSVEGVPRSSYNEQFF
TRBV7-8	many	TRBJ2-5	TRBD2	TGTGCCAGCAGCCCCACACTAGCGCCCCAAGAGACCCAGTACTTC	CASSPTLAPQETQYF
TRBV5-1	many	TRBJ1-4	NA	TGCGCCAGCAGCGATAGAGAAAAACTGTTTTTT	CASSDREKLFF
TRBV15	many	TRBJ2-2	NA	TGTGCCACCCGAAAGAACACCGGGGAGCTGTTTTTT	CATRKNTGELFF
TRBV5-1	many	TRBJ1-1	NA	TGCGCCAGCAGCTGGGGACGTGGGACTGAAGCTTTCTTT	CASSWGRGTEAFF
TRBV24-1	many	TRBJ2-1	TRBD2	TGTGCCACCAGTGACTACCCTTCTAGCGGGAGGGTCTACAATGAGCAGTTCTTC	CATSDYPSSGRVYNEQFF
TRBV6-4	NA	TRBJ2-1	NA	TGTGCCAGCAGTGAAAGTCCAGAGAATGAGCAGTTCTTC	CASSESPENEQFF
TRBV24-1	NA	TRBJ2-1	NA	TGTGCCACCATGTTTGGACATGAGCAGTTCTTC	CATMFGHEQFF
TRBV29-1	many	TRBJ2-1	NA	TGCAGCGTCGCCAACTACAATGAGCAGTTCTTC	CSVANYNEQFF
TRBV6-4	many	TRBJ2-5	TRBD2	TGTGCCAGCAGTCCCGGGACTAGCGGCTCAGAGACCCAGTACTTC	CASSPGTSGSETQYF
TRBV10-3	many	TRBJ1-2	NA	TGTGCCATCAGTGTGGGCCTCACGAGGGACTATGGCTACACCTTC	CAISVGLTRDYGYTF
TRBV30	many	TRBJ1-5	TRBD1	TGTGCCTGTCAAGACAGGGCCGATCAGCCCCAGCATTTT	CACQDRADQPQHF